This TCR beta chain emerged from a study of T-cell reconstitution after alpha-beta-depleted transplantation in children. A TCRbeta library incorporating unique molecular identifiers was prepared. TCRdb re-called the PCR reads through MiXCR, storing one row per CDR3 protein. The sample shows approximately 980,000 distinct CDR3 sequences, under 30% of them seen only once. Study observations and caveats: Newly produced T cells mostly provided counts and TCRbeta diversity after one year, as hyperexpanded clones declined. For some patients, TCRbeta diversity was high at day 60 because of recipient T cells and thymic progenitors that survived.

As for this clonotype: Its target is not known.

The sequence was collected from a boy less than two years old who had a stem cell transplant for SCID, so the T cells may come from the graft donor. The sequencing here drew on PBMCs, mostly from graft donor cells, taken 360 days after TCRalphabeta/CD19-depleted stem cell transplant.

The CDR3 is CASSPGTSGETQYF. CDR3 nucleotide sequence: TGTGCCAGCAGCCCTGGAACTAGCGGGGAGACCCAGTACTTC. The chain has TRBV7-2 and TRBJ2-5; TRBD2 aligns across 9 bases. J was trimmed by 5 bases and V by 5 bases; bases with no gene match: 6. This CDR3 spans 14 amino acids. Germline lookup yields CDR1 SGHTA and CDR2 FQGNSA. Full variable domain (missing parts from reference TRBV7-2 and TRBJ2-5): GAGVSQSPSNKVTEKGKDVELRCDPISGHTALYWYRQSLGQGLEFLIYFQGNSAPDKSGLPSDRFSAERTGGSVSTLTIQRTQQEDSAVYLCASSPGTSGETQYFGPGTRLLVL.